The sample holds a few counts of the clone carrying this T cell receptor (beta chain). The CDR3 length is 18 residues. J lost 2 bases, V lost 1 base, and 9 bases had no gene match. Germline lookup yields CDR1 SGHAT and CDR2 FQNNGV. This sample is drawn from a study of blood T cell repertoires in COVID-19. Across the whole study: The origin of the acute and convalescent COVID-19 samples was the United States, Italy and Spain.

Under the authors' procedure: Amplification of reference gene primers provided the estimated nucleated cell counts. Libraries were prepared by immunoSEQ multiplex PCR; TCRdb keeps only in-frame clonotypes and omits some of them. The V and J calls and clone size were taken over from that table, and D and trimming were inferred from the DNA. The table has fewer than 250,000 clones, approximately 86% seen once; the top ten hold approximately 3%. Input material: peripheral blood. This clonotype originated in a man aged 55 to 70 with acute or convalescent COVID-19. This chain links TRBV11-2 with TRBJ2-3, with 10 bases lining up with TRBD2. The CDR3 sequence: CASSLGLASGGATDTQYF. The CDR3 DNA follows: TGTGCCAGCAGCTTAGGCCTGGCAAGCGGGGGGGCCACAGATACGCAGTATTTT.